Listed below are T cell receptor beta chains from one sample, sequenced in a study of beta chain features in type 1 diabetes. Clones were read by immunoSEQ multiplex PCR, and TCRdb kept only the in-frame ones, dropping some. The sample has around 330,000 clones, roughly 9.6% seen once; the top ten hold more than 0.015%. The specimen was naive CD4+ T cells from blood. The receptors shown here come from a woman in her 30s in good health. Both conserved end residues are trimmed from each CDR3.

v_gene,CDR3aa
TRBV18,ASSPRLAEETQY
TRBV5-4,ASSFRTGNEQY
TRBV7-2,ASSFDTSGGGTIY
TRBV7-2,ASSLDRPDTQY
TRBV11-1,ASSLGTGSHQPQH
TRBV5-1,ASSLDPGARSGRYNEQF
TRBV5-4,ASSLRVTDTQY
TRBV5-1,ASSLSLVRETQY
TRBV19,ASTPGTGSSYEQY
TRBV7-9,ASSPQSYEQY
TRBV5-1,ASTTGVVYNEQF
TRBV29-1,SVAVGGREETQY